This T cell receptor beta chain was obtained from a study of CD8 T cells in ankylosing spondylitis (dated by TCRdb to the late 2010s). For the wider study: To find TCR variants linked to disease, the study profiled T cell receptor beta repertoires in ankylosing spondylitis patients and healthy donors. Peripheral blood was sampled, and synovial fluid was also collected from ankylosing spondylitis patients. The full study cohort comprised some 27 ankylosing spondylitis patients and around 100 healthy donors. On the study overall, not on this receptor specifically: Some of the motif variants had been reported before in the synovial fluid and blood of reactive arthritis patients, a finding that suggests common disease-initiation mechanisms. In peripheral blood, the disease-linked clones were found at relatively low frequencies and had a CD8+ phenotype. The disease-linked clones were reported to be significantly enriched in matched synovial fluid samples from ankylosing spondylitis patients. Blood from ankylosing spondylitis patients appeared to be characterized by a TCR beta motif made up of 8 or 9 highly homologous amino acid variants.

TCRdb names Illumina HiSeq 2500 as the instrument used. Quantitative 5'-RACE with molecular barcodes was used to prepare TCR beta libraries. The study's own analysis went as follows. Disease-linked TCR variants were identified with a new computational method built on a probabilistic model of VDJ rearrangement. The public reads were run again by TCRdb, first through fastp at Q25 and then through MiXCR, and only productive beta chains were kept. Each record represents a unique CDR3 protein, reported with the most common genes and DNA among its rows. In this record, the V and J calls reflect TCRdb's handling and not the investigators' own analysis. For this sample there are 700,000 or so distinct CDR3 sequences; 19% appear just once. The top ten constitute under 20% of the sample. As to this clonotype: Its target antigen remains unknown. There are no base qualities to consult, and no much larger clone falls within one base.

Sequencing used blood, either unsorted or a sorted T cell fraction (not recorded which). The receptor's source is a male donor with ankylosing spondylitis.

DNA sequence: TGTGCCACCAGCACTACAGGGTTCTCCTACGAGCAGTACTTC. Its amino acids are CATSTTGFSYEQYF. This chain joins TRBV15 to TRBJ2-7; a tentative D match to TRBD1 spans 6 bases. Inclusive of the bounding cysteine and phenylalanine, the CDR3 is 14 residues long. Of all the DNA, just the CDR3 is kept, 42 bases in frame from base 1. The germline V gene encodes CDR1 LNHNV and CDR2 YYDKDF (reference sequence). V gives up 4 bases and J gives up 0 bases, and the segment between their germline ends measures 10 bases. The entire variable domain, with the stretches around the CDR3 drawn from the reference TRBV15 and TRBJ2-7 proteins, is DAMVIQNPRYQVTQFGKPVTLSCSQTLNHNVMYWYQQKSSQAPKLLFHYYDKDFNNEADTPDNFQSRRPNTSFCFLDIRSPGLGDTAMYLCATSTTGFSYEQYFGPGTRLTVT.